These 3 T cell receptor beta chains were all obtained from the same sample, sequenced in a study of blood T cell repertoires in COVID-19 (dated by TCRdb to 2019 to 2021). The receptor library was made with the immunoSEQ multiplex PCR assay. This is the immuneACCESS table as TCRdb keeps it, with only in-frame sequences that have V and J called. A part of the clones is gone; compared with another copy, unresolved V genes explain less than half, and the rest is unexplained. In this sample the table shows 200,000 to 250,000 clones, around 90% of which occur a single time. The ten largest clones take up approximately 1.2% of the sample. Sequenced material: peripheral blood. These receptors were obtained from a man aged 25 to 45 with acute or convalescent COVID-19.

CDR3 DNA sequence: TGTGCCAGCAGTGCGAACCAGGGTAATTCACCCCTCCACTTT. It yields the protein CASSANQGNSPLHF. The chain links TRBV6-4 to TRBJ1-6; a weak D match, TRBD1 (5 bases). Trimming removed 4 bases from V and 6 bases from J, with 10 bases in between. This CDR3 contains 14 residues. Germline values: CDR1 MRHNA, CDR2 SNTAGT.

This chain connects TRBV25-1 to TRBJ2-1; D is possibly TRBD2 (6 bases). The germline V gene has CDR1 MGHDK and CDR2 SYGVNS. The CDR3 spans 15 residues. V was cut by 7 bases and J by 4 bases, with 17 bases left in between. CDR3 bases: TGTGCCAGCACCTCCGGGACTTCCAATTACAATGAGCAGTTCTTC. Its protein is CASTSGTSNYNEQFF.

The chain recombines TRBV4-1 with TRBJ2-2, with D possibly being TRBD2 (7 bases). The V gene lost 6 bases and the J gene lost 7 bases, with 21 bases spanning the gap. There are 16 residues in the CDR3. Germline V lookup: CDR1 MGHRA, CDR2 YSYEKL. In DNA form, the CDR3 reads TGCGCCAGCAGGATGGGGGCGGGGGCGCTGGACGGGGAGCTGTTTTTT. As protein: CASRMGAGALDGELFF.